This T cell receptor beta chain was retrieved from a study of T cell repertoires in cytomegalovirus infection. Study details: Indications of both CMV infection and matching HLA type were provided by public TCR beta signatures.

TCRdb reprocessed the reads via MiXCR and lists one record per CDR3 protein. The profile shows roughly 350,000 distinct CDR3 sequences, roughly 36% of them singletons. This CDR3 has 22 residues. The V and J ends lost 1 base and 0 bases respectively, with 25 bases between them. The germline V gene encodes CDR1 LNHDA and CDR2 SQIVND (reference sequence). In its sample, this clonotype was seen a few times. Its antigen is not known. Study findings and constraints: Dominating the ex vivo response were HLA-C-restricted CMV-specific TCR beta clonotypes. Cumulative frequency (of public TCR beta family members) identified carriers of CMV plus the relevant HLA.

The rearrangement joins TRBV19 to TRBJ2-6; perhaps D is TRBD1 or TRBD2 (8 bases each). The material was cultured PBMCs, obtained from culture after CMV antigen stimulation. This TCR derives from a human donor in good health (CMV status not recorded). Some clones in this sample may be carry-over from other donors' samples. The CDR3 region has the DNA TGTGCCAGTAGTATAGCCGCCGGGAGGGGACAGGCCGGAGGCTCTGGGGCCAACGTCCTGACTTTC. The encoded protein is CASSIAAGRGQAGGSGANVLTF.